This T cell receptor beta chain was sequenced for a study of T cell changes during pregnancy in multiple sclerosis. This CDR3 has 15 amino acids. The V gene lost 3 bases and the J gene lost 4 bases, with 15 bases spanning the gap. Per germline, CDR1 WSHSY and CDR2 SAAADI. Profiling relied on immunoSEQ multiplex PCR, and the TCRdb table lists in-frame clones only, not all of them. The table has 50,000 or so clones, around nine tenths seen once; the top ten hold around 0.25%. The sequence was obtained from a female donor with multiple sclerosis, enrolled in a pregnancy study. The chain combines TRBV10-2 with TRBJ2-5; D is unclear. This specimen was CD4+ T cells from peripheral blood mononuclear cells, taken in the second trimester of pregnancy. The CDR3 DNA is TGCGCCAGCAGTGATCTGCGGAGTAGCTTAGAGACCCAGTACTTC. It translates to CASSDLRSSLETQYF.